These 31 T cell receptor beta chains were sequenced from one sample in a study of CD8 T cells in Susac syndrome. It was with random hexamers that roughly 0.45 to 1 ug RNA was reverse transcribed. Via MiXCR, TCRdb re-called the immunoSEQ multiplex PCR reads, giving one row per CDR3 protein. The data hold about 190,000 distinct CDR3 sequences, with approximately 95% observed a single time. The sample comprised CD8+ T cells from PBMCs. The receptor set was obtained from a human donor with Susac syndrome.

The chain employs TRBV27 and TRBJ2-3, with 12 bases identical to TRBD2. V shed 3 bases, J shed 3 bases, and the junction held 7 bases outside the gene matches. Germline V CDR1 and CDR2: MNHEY, SMNVEV (reference sequence). The CDR3 is 17 amino acids. Here the CDR3 DNA reads TGTGCCAGCAGTTTGACTAGCGGGAGTTTAACGACAGATACGCAGTATTTT. This codes for CASSLTSGSLTTDTQYF.

The chain is built from TRBV7-8 and TRBJ1-1; TRBD1 might be the D (5 bases). The V gene lost 5 bases and the J gene lost 0 bases, with 13 bases spanning the gap. The germline V gene encodes CDR1 SGHVS and CDR2 FQNEAQ. This CDR3 spans 15 amino acids. CDR3 nucleotides: TGTGCCAGCAGCGGGGGGTTCGGAATGAACACTGAAGCTTTCTTT. Residues: CASSGGFGMNTEAFF.

This clonotype occurred a few times. The CDR3 sequence is CASSPSLSYEQYF. CDR3 nucleotide sequence: TGTGCCAGCAGCCCCTCCCTGTCCTACGAGCAGTACTTC. The J gene is TRBJ2-7, the V gene TRBV7-9; D unclear. Trimming removed 5 bases at V and 1 base at J, with 9 bases between. The germline V gene encodes CDR1 SEHNR and CDR2 FQNEAQ (reference sequence). This CDR3 region has 13 residues.

The chain recombines TRBV30 with TRBJ1-1; D remains ambiguous. Germline CDR1 GTSNPN, CDR2 SVGIG (reference sequence). The CDR3 extends over 12 amino acids. V lost 0 bases and J lost 5, with 7 bases in between. CDR3 sequence reads: CAWSVGGTEAFF. For the CDR3, the DNA is TGTGCCTGGAGTGTAGGTGGGACTGAAGCTTTCTTT.

The rearrangement links TRBV6-5 to TRBJ1-4; no firm D call. In germline, CDR1 is MNHEY, CDR2 SVGAGI. Deletions cut 7 bases from V and 4 bases from J, with 7 bases between. CDR3 length: 12 amino acids. CDR3 protein: CASKTVNEKLFF. DNA for the CDR3: TGTGCCAGCAAGACTGTTAATGAAAAACTGTTTTTT.

This clonotype came up once. The chain recombines TRBV2 with TRBJ1-2; tentatively, D is TRBD1 (6 bases). Germline values: CDR1 SNHLY, CDR2 FYNNEI. The CDR3 spans 14 residues. Trimming shortened V by 7 bases and J by 4 bases, and 16 bases separated the two germline ends. The CDR3 DNA reads TGTGCCAGCACCCCGACAGGCGCCACCTATGGCTACACCTTC. It yields the protein CASTPTGATYGYTF. The full variable domain, its missing parts supplied by reference TRBV2 and TRBJ1-2, is EPEVTQTPSHQVTQMGQEVILRCVPISNHLYFYWYRQILGQKVEFLVSFYNNEISEKSEIFDDQFSVERPDGSNFTLKIRSTKLEDSAMYFCASTPTGATYGYTFGSGTRLTVV.

The J gene is TRBJ2-1, the V gene TRBV11-2; D unresolved. Trimming removed 3 bases from V and 0 bases from J, with 9 bases in between. Germline CDR1 is SGHAT and CDR2 is FQNNGV. The CDR3 has 15 residues. The DNA of the CDR3 is TGTGCCAGCAGCTTCCTCGCGGCCTCCTACAATGAGCAGTTCTTC. Translated, it gives CASSFLAASYNEQFF.

The V call is TRBV18, the J call TRBJ1-4; no firm D call. V was pared by 1 base and J by 2 bases, with 14 bases between. CDR3 length equals 17 residues. Germline-derived CDR1 and CDR2 are KGHSH and LQKENI. The CDR3 region has the DNA TGTGCCAGCTCACCACAAAATGGACGAGGGACTAATGAAAAACTGTTTTTT. This sequence encodes CASSPQNGRGTNEKLFF.

The rearrangement links TRBV4-1 to TRBJ1-1; possibly TRBD1 for D (5 bases). The CDR3 is made up of 17 amino acids. V was trimmed by 0 bases and J by 3 bases, leaving 17 bases between them. CDR1 and CDR2 (germline): MGHRA, YSYEKL. The CDR3 loop is CASSQDGSIGADTEAFF. The CDR3, as DNA: TGCGCCAGCAGCCAAGATGGGAGCATAGGGGCAGACACTGAAGCTTTCTTT.

The rearrangement uses TRBV23-1 and TRBJ1-5, with 8 bases matching TRBD1. TRBV23-1 is reported as an ORF; its role is uncertain. This CDR3 is 15 amino acids long. With V trimmed by 4 bases and J by 4 bases, 6 bases remained unmatched. Here the CDR3 reads CASSPQGGWNQPQHF. The CDR3 region has the DNA TGCGCCAGCAGTCCACAGGGGGGTTGGAATCAGCCCCAGCATTTT.

The chain recombines TRBV6-1 with TRBJ2-7; no reliable D call. This CDR3 spans 12 amino acids. Trimming cost V 3 bases and J 6 bases, with 9 bases left between them. CDR1 is MNHNS and CDR2 is SASEGT in the germline V gene. The CDR3 is CASSETVVEQYF. The CDR3 DNA follows: TGTGCCAGCAGTGAGACGGTGGTCGAGCAGTACTTC.

This chain joins TRBV10-2 and TRBJ2-1, with D uncertain. Per germline, CDR1 WSHSY and CDR2 SAAADI. This CDR3 contains 13 residues. V was cut by 0 bases and J by 6 bases, with 6 bases left in between. CDR3 nucleotide sequence: TGCGCCAGCAGTGAGTCGACCGGCAATGAGCAGTTCTTC. This translates into CASSESTGNEQFF.

This chain connects TRBV19 to TRBJ1-4, with D unresolved. The germline gives CDR1 LNHDA, CDR2 SQIVND (reference sequence). This CDR3 is built from 12 residues. Trimming took off 6 bases at V and 8 bases at J, with 10 bases between the two ends. Here the CDR3 DNA reads TGTGCCAGTAGCGGGATCGAAGAAAAACTGTTTTTT. Translating gives CASSGIEEKLFF.

The chain is built from TRBV3-1 and TRBJ2-7, with 8 bases lining up with TRBD2. V lost 3 bases to trimming and J lost 3 bases; unmatched junction nucleotides: 10. The CDR3 runs 16 residues. The germline V gene has CDR1 LGHDT and CDR2 YNNKEL (reference sequence). CDR3 region: CASSHPREAGDYEQYF. The CDR3 nucleotides are TGTGCCAGCAGCCACCCCCGTGAAGCGGGGGACTACGAGCAGTACTTC.

The chain carries TRBV27 and TRBJ2-7, with 14 bases fitting TRBD2. This CDR3 spans 15 amino acids. Germline V lookup: CDR1 MNHEY, CDR2 SMNVEV (reference sequence). The V segment lost 6 bases and the J segment 5 bases; nucleotides outside the gene matches: 6. The chain's CDR3 is CASSLGLAGGHEQYF. The CDR3 nucleotides read TGTGCCAGCAGCCTCGGACTAGCGGGAGGCCACGAGCAGTACTTC.

The chain carries TRBV7-8 and TRBJ2-1; 10 nucleotides line up with TRBD2. V trimming: 5 bases; J trimming: 9 bases; junction bases outside the gene matches: 7. Germline V CDR1 and CDR2: SGHVS, FQNEAQ. This CDR3 region has 14 residues. The CDR3 loop is CASSIIAGGGEQFF. For the CDR3, the DNA is TGTGCCAGCAGCATTATAGCGGGAGGAGGTGAGCAGTTCTTC.

The DNA of the CDR3 is TGTGCCAGCACCTCCCGGGGCTACAATGAGCAGTTCTTC. Translation: CASTSRGYNEQFF. This sequence joins TRBV12-3 or TRBV12-4 and TRBJ2-1; D possibly corresponds to TRBD2 (5 bases). Trimming removed 7 bases at V and 3 bases at J, with 10 bases between. The length of the CDR3 is 13 residues.

The genes are TRBV4-1 and TRBJ2-2, with D perhaps assigned TRBD1 or TRBD2 (5 bases each). The CDR3 consists of 16 residues. Trimming shortened V by 1 base and J by 4 bases, and 13 bases separated the two germline ends. The germline CDR1 and CDR2 sequences are MGHRA and YSYEKL. The CDR3 nucleotides read TGCGCCAGCAGCCAAGTTGCGGGTGGGGGCACCGGGGAGCTGTTTTTT. Amino acids: CASSQVAGGGTGELFF.

This clonotype was counted a single time. The chain is built from TRBV20-1 and TRBJ2-3; the match to TRBD2 covers 8 bases. The V gene end was trimmed by 6 bases and the J gene end by 4 bases; junction bases not matched to a gene: 9. Germline values: CDR1 DFQATT, CDR2 SNEGSKA (reference sequence). The CDR3 is made up of 14 amino acids. The CDR3 is CSALAGGGPDTQYF. For the CDR3, the DNA is TGCAGTGCCCTGGCGGGGGGCGGGCCAGATACGCAGTATTTT.

J is TRBJ1-6 and V is TRBV27; tentative D call: TRBD1 (6 bases). Germline assignment: CDR1 MNHEY and CDR2 SMNVEV (reference sequence). V lost 3 bases, J lost 7 bases, and 10 bases lay in between. The CDR3 is 14 amino acids. CDR3 in DNA: TGTGCCAGCAGTTTCAGGGGTGGGAATTCACCCCTCCACTTT. Its protein is CASSFRGGNSPLHF.

The rearrangement joins TRBV5-1 to TRBJ2-2, with D tentatively TRBD2 (7 bases). The CDR3 covers 15 residues. Trimming left V 2 bases short and J 3 bases short, with 11 bases between. Germline-derived CDR1 and CDR2 are SGHRS and YFSETQ. CDR3 nucleotide sequence: TGCGCCAGCAGCTTATCGGGGGGCCACACCGGGGAGCTGTTTTTT. Protein product: CASSLSGGHTGELFF.

In its sample, this clonotype was seen once. The chain employs TRBV6-1 and TRBJ2-3; 9 nucleotides match TRBD2. The CDR3 sequence is 18 residues long. The germline V gene has CDR1 MNHNS and CDR2 SASEGT. J was trimmed by 2 bases and V by 6 bases; bases with no gene match: 15. The CDR3 reads CASSLSGRVLGITDTQYF. In nucleotides, the CDR3 is TGTGCCAGCAGCCTTAGCGGGAGAGTTCTGGGAATCACAGATACGCAGTATTTT.

V gene TRBV7-8 combines with J gene TRBJ2-5; 12 bases fit TRBD2. Germline CDR1 is SGHVS and CDR2 is FQNEAQ. Trimming took 5 bases from V and 4 from J; bases not matched to a gene: 8. This CDR3 has 16 amino acids. In nucleotides, the CDR3 is TGTGCCAGCAGCCCCCAACCGGGACTAGCGGGAGAGACCCAGTACTTC. Residues: CASSPQPGLAGETQYF.

The DNA for the CDR3 is TGTGCCAGCAGTTACTCCTTTTTGGGGGGGGGCAATGAGCAGTTCTTC. It specifies CASSYSFLGGGNEQFF. The chain combines TRBV6-5 with TRBJ2-1, with 7 bases that match TRBD2. Trimming took 0 bases from V and 6 from J; bases not matched to a gene: 8. The CDR3 totals 16 residues. Germline lookup yields CDR1 MNHEY and CDR2 SVGAGI.

The chain carries TRBV7-6 and TRBJ2-5; 9 bases match TRBD2. The germline CDR1 and CDR2 sequences are SGHVS and FNYEAQ. Trimming removed 6 bases from V and 0 bases from J; junction bases left unmatched: 5. This CDR3 is 15 amino acids long. The CDR3 nucleotides read TGTGCCAGCAGTTGGACTAGCGAATACCAAGAGACCCAGTACTTC. Translated: CASSWTSEYQETQYF.

The chain is built from TRBV30 and TRBJ2-5; possibly TRBD1 for D (5 bases). The V end was cut by 1 base, the J end by 5 bases, with 8 bases between. In germline, CDR1 is GTSNPN, CDR2 SVGIG (reference sequence). There are 12 residues in the CDR3. The chain's CDR3 is CAWSEQGETQYF. CDR3 in DNA: TGTGCCTGGAGTGAGCAGGGCGAGACCCAGTACTTC.

The chain joins TRBV11-1 to TRBJ2-7, with TRBD1 identical over 7 bases. V gave up 4 bases and J gave up 5 bases; unmatched junction bases: 14. CDR1 SGHAT and CDR2 FQDESV come from the germline V gene (reference sequence). The CDR3 contains 16 residues. The CDR3 DNA reads as TGTGCCAGCAGCTCAACAGCCGACAGGGTCCCCGACGAGCAGTACTTC. Encoded protein: CASSSTADRVPDEQYF.

The chain links TRBV6-5 to TRBJ1-5; D is possibly TRBD1 (5 bases). Deletions cut 7 bases from V and 6 bases from J, with 13 bases between. The CDR3 is made up of 13 amino acids. The germline V gene encodes CDR1 MNHEY and CDR2 SVGAGI. CDR3 sequence (DNA): TGTGCCAGCACCCCGGGACCAGGTCAGCCCCAGCATTTT. It specifies CASTPGPGQPQHF.

This rearrangement joins TRBV27 to TRBJ1-1, with TRBD1 as a possible D gene (6 bases). Trimming removed 6 bases from V and 1 base from J, with 12 bases in between. The germline V gene encodes CDR1 MNHEY and CDR2 SMNVEV (reference sequence). The CDR3 loop spans 14 amino acids. Written as DNA, the CDR3 is TGTGCCAGCAGCACAGGGTGGAGGAACACTGAAGCTTTCTTT. Protein product: CASSTGWRNTEAFF.

This rearrangement joins TRBV13 to TRBJ2-7, with TRBD1 identical over 7 bases. Trimming took 4 bases from V and 1 from J; bases not matched to a gene: 4. Germline values: CDR1 PRHDT, CDR2 FYEKMQ (reference sequence). The CDR3 has 14 residues. The CDR3 loop is CASSSGTESYEQYF. CDR3 in DNA: TGTGCCAGCAGCTCCGGGACAGAGTCCTACGAGCAGTACTTC.

This rearrangement joins TRBV7-9 to TRBJ2-2; the D is unclear. V dropped 5 bases and J dropped 5 bases, with 9 bases sitting between them. Per the germline V gene, CDR1 is SEHNR and CDR2 is FQNEAQ (reference sequence). This CDR3 has 13 amino acids. CDR3 DNA: TGTGCCAGCAGCCCTGTCGAAACCGGGGAGCTGTTTTTT. Amino acid sequence: CASSPVETGELFF.